Below are 4 T cell receptor beta chains sequenced from a single sample in a study of technical replicates of blood from several donors. The protocol was immunoSEQ multiplex PCR, while the TCRdb copy is restricted to in-frame clones and leaves out a portion. The sample carries 65,000 to 95,000 clones, around 94% recorded once. Sequenced material: T cells isolated from PBMCs. These receptor sequences come from a human donor in good health.

This rearrangement joins TRBV5-6 to TRBJ2-6, with D unresolved. Germline CDR1 is SGHDT and CDR2 is YYEEEE. The CDR3 sequence is 16 residues long. The V and J ends lost 2 bases and 0 bases respectively, with 9 bases between them. CDR3 bases: TGTGCCAGCAGCTTCCCGTTACTCTCTGGGGCCAACGTCCTGACTTTC. Its protein product is CASSFPLLSGANVLTF.

This rearrangement joins TRBV19 to TRBJ2-7; 7 nucleotides agree with TRBD1. The ends lost 7 bases at V and 3 bases at J; junction bases unmatched: 6. Germline V lookup: CDR1 LNHDA, CDR2 SQIVND (reference sequence). The CDR3 consists of 13 residues. The CDR3 loop reads CASNRQGNYEQYF. CDR3 nucleotides: TGTGCCAGTAATCGACAGGGAAACTACGAGCAGTACTTC.

The chain links TRBV10-3 to TRBJ1-1, with TRBD1 identical over 7 bases. J was trimmed by 7 bases and V by 7 bases; bases with no gene match: 9. The CDR3 covers 13 residues. Germline V gene data show CDR1 as ENHRY and CDR2 as SYGVKD. CDR3: CAINLDRASEAFF. The DNA for the CDR3 is TGTGCCATCAACTTAGACAGGGCCAGTGAAGCTTTCTTT.

To note about this clone: At one boundary the junction diverges from the germline segment, which might be a read error. The rearrangement uses TRBV7-7 and TRBJ2-1, with 8 bases aligning to TRBD2. Germline-derived CDR1 and CDR2 are SSHAT and FNYEAQ (reference sequence). The CDR3 spans 15 residues. The CDR3 region is CASSLGSGGDNEQFF. The CDR3 DNA reads TGTGCTAGCAGCTTAGGGAGCGGGGGCGACAATGAGCAGTTCTTC.